The rows below give T cell receptor beta chains drawn from one sample of a study of siplizumab effects on memory and regulatory T cells. Sequencing used immunoSEQ multiplex PCR; TCRdb keeps in-frame clones, though not all of them. The sample consists of some 100,000 clones, over 85% of them appearing once. The sequenced material came from non-Treg CD4+ T cells sorted from blood. Receptors were obtained from a human donor in good health. The CDR3 runs from the conserved cysteine through the conserved F or W. A D gene is named only where the DNA matches it firmly. Clone sizes are given selectively: once, few, many, or a class where the clone is expanded.

j_call,d_call,clone_size,v_call,cdr3_nt,cdr3_aa
TRBJ2-3,.,.,TRBV10-3,TGTGCCATCAGTGGACGGGGGACGGGGGGCGGATCAGATACGCAGTATTTT,CAISGRGTGGGSDTQYF
TRBJ2-5,TRBD2,.,TRBV11-2,TGTGCCAGCAGCCTGGGACTAGCGGGGGGAGAGACCCAGTACTTC,CASSLGLAGGETQYF
TRBJ1-5,.,.,TRBV28,TGTGCCAGCAGTTTATCTCAGCCCCAGCATTTT,CASSLSQPQHF
TRBJ1-4,.,.,TRBV19,TGTGCCAGTAGTATTATGACAGTTAATGAAAAACTGTTTTTT,CASSIMTVNEKLFF
TRBJ2-3,.,.,TRBV2,TGTGCCAGCCTCGAGGGGATGAGGGATACGCAGTATTTT,CASLEGMRDTQYF
TRBJ2-1,.,.,TRBV7-9,TGTGCCAGCAGCTTTCTTAACAGCTCCAATGAGCAGTTCTTC,CASSFLNSSNEQFF
TRBJ1-1,.,.,TRBV19,TGTGCCAGTAGTATGGGTCAGGCGAACACTGAAGCTTTCTTT,CASSMGQANTEAFF
TRBJ2-7,.,.,TRBV5-4,TGTGCCAGCAGCTCTCGAGACCGGCACTACGAGCAGTACTTC,CASSSRDRHYEQYF
TRBJ1-1,.,.,TRBV14,TGTGCCAGCAGACTCACAGGGACCACTGAAGCTTTCTTT,CASRLTGTTEAFF
TRBJ2-3,.,.,TRBV28,TGTGCCAGCATCCCTAGTCGGGTGGGTCCAGATACGCAGTATTTT,CASIPSRVGPDTQYF
TRBJ2-5,TRBD2,.,TRBV5-4,TGTGCCAGCAGCTTTAGGCTAGCGGGGGGGCGGCAAGAGACCCAGTACTTC,CASSFRLAGGRQETQYF
TRBJ1-1,.,.,TRBV18,TGTGCCAGCTCAACGACAGGACACACTGAAGCTTTCTTT,CASSTTGHTEAFF
TRBJ2-5,.,.,TRBV7-3,TGTGCCAGCAGCTTAGGTCGGGGTTCACTTGGGGAGACCCAGTACTTC,CASSLGRGSLGETQYF
TRBJ2-3,.,.,TRBV7-2,TGTGCCAGCAGCTTAGGAAGCACAGATACGCAGTATTTT,CASSLGSTDTQYF
TRBJ1-4,TRBD1,.,TRBV4-1,TGCGCCAGCAGCCAACCGGGACAGGGAGAAGAAAAACTGTTTTTT,CASSQPGQGEEKLFF
TRBJ2-7,.,.,TRBV25-1,TGTGCCAGCAGCAATTTAGCCTACGAGCAGTACTTC,CASSNLAYEQYF
TRBJ2-7,TRBD1,.,TRBV7-6,TGTGCCAGCAGCTTAGATGCCAGGGGGCTCGAGCAGTACTTC,CASSLDARGLEQYF
TRBJ1-6,TRBD1,.,TRBV28,TGTGCCAGCAACTCTCCGGGACAGGGGGGTTCCTATAATTCACCCCTCCACTTT,CASNSPGQGGSYNSPLHF
TRBJ1-2,TRBD1,few,TRBV5-1,TGCGCCAGCAGCGACGAACAGGGGACGAAGGGCTATGGCTACACCTTC,CASSDEQGTKGYGYTF
TRBJ2-2,.,.,TRBV9,TGTGCCAGCAGCGTACAGGGGAACACCGGGGAGCTGTTTTTT,CASSVQGNTGELFF
TRBJ1-6,.,once,TRBV4-2,TGTGCCAGCAGCCAAGATCCTTTCGGGAAAGATTCACCCCTCCACTTT,CASSQDPFGKDSPLHF
TRBJ2-5,TRBD1,.,TRBV7-2,TGTGCCAGCAGCGACAGGGCCCAAGGCGGGACCCAGTACTTC,CASSDRAQGGTQYF